Shown below are 2 T cell receptor beta chains from a single sample sequenced in a study of OX40 agonist ivuxolimab in advanced cancers. Using immunoSEQ multiplex PCR, the repertoire was profiled, and TCRdb retains in-frame clones only, with some absent. The repertoire includes roughly 45,000 clones, approximately 81% of them detected once, and approximately 20% sits in the top ten. The starting material was CD4+ or CD8+ T cells sorted from blood, obtained in a trial of the OX40 agonist ivuxolimab. These receptors all come from an adult with an advanced solid tumor such as melanoma, head and neck, liver or kidney cancer.

The chain links TRBV9 to TRBJ2-3; D may correspond to TRBD1 or TRBD2 (5 bases each). This CDR3 is built from 18 residues. Germline V lookup: CDR1 SGDLS, CDR2 YYNGEE. Trimming removed 4 bases from V and 1 base from J, with 22 bases in between. In DNA, the CDR3 is TGTGCCAGCAGCAAGGATCCGGGACCCTTGGTGGGCACAGATACGCAGTATTTT. Translating gives CASSKDPGPLVGTDTQYF.

The rearrangement uses TRBV5-4 and TRBJ1-2, with D unclear. This CDR3 has 13 amino acids. Germline CDR1 and CDR2: SGHNT and YYREEE (reference sequence). V gave up 2 bases and J gave up 3 bases, with 8 bases separating them. CDR3 amino acids: CASSFKVDYGYTF. Written as DNA, the CDR3 is TGTGCCAGCAGCTTCAAGGTGGACTATGGCTACACCTTC.